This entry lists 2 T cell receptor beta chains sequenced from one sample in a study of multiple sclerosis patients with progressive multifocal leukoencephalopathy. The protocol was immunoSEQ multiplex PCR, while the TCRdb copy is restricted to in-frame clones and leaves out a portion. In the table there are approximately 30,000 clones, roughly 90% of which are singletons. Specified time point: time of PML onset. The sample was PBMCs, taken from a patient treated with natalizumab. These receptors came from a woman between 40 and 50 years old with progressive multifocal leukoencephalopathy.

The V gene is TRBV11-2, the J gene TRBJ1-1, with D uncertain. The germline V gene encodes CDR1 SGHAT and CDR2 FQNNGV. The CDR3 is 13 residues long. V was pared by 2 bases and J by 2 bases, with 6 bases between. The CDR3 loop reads CASSLWSNTEAFF. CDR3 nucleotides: TGTGCCAGCAGCTTATGGTCCAACACTGAAGCTTTCTTT.

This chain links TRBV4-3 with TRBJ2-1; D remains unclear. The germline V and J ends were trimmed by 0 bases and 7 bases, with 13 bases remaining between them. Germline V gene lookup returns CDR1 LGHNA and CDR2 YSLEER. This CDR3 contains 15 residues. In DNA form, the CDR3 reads TGCGCCAGCAGCCAAGATCACGGTAATTTAAATGAGCAGTTCTTC. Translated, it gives CASSQDHGNLNEQFF.